This T cell receptor (beta chain) was retrieved from a study of T cells after yellow fever vaccination. Study summary: It was SMART-Seq v4 Ultra Low Input that prepared the fractions with low cell numbers. Overall study findings and caveats: Booster samples showed a return of most primary-vaccination clones (roughly 96% CD4, approximately 90% CD8). The study found a weaker secondary response that peaked faster, day 5 versus 15.

Unmatched junction bases numbered 16, after V lost 5 bases and J lost 6 bases. The CDR3 length is 17 residues. Germline V CDR1 and CDR2: LNHNV, YYDKDF (reference sequence). TCRdb reprocessed the 5' RACE reads via MiXCR and lists one record per CDR3 protein. The table shows a few hundred thousand distinct CDR3 sequences, with 3% to 4.5% occurring only once. Note on this clonotype: Its matching antigen is unknown.

The chain has TRBV15 and TRBJ1-2, with 9 bases lining up with TRBD1. The sequencing used PBMCs, collected 5 days after the yellow fever booster vaccination. The receptor comes from a man aged 18 to 29 who received the YFV17D yellow fever vaccine. The CDR3 DNA reads TGTGCCACCAGCCCCTCATTGGGACAGGGATCGGGGGATGGCTACACCTTC. Translating gives CATSPSLGQGSGDGYTF.